The 27 T cell receptor beta chains given below trace back to one sample, sequenced in a study of metastatic and nonmetastatic thyroid tumors. None of the patients had undergone any treatment ahead of thyroid surgery. Via MiXCR, TCRdb re-called the PCR reads. The data contain tens of thousands of clones, 20% to 25% of them singletons. The sequenced sample consisted of blood. Receptors were obtained from a female donor with papillary thyroid cancer or a benign thyroid nodule (not recorded which). Some clones in this sample may be carry-over from other donors' samples.

This clone was seen a few times. The chain has TRBV7-8 and TRBJ2-7; unclear D gene. The CDR3 has 12 amino acids. The ends were cut back, 4 bases at V and 5 bases at J, with 9 bases in the middle. Germline V gene data show CDR1 as SGHVS and CDR2 as FQNEAQ. The CDR3 region is CASSWGPNEQYF. The DNA for the CDR3 is TGTGCCAGCAGCTGGGGTCCGAACGAGCAGTACTTC.

This clone was picked up many times. A clone one base away is much larger, so this may be a read error. The V call is TRBV6-5, the J call TRBJ1-5; D remains ambiguous. The length of the CDR3 is 14 residues. V lost 3 bases and J 5 bases, leaving 11 bases between the germline ends. Per the germline V gene, CDR1 is MNHEY and CDR2 is SVGAGI. CDR3 residues: CASSYGSGDQPQHF. DNA of the CDR3: TGTGCCAGCAGTTATGGGTCTGGGGATCAGCCCCAGCATTTT.

This clone was counted at least ten times. V gene TRBV9 combines with J gene TRBJ2-2, with 10 bases matching TRBD1. CDR1 SGDLS and CDR2 YYNGEE come from the germline V gene. The V gene end was trimmed by 6 bases and the J gene end by 4 bases; junction bases not matched to a gene: 6. The CDR3 sequence is 15 residues long. The CDR3 DNA sequence: TGTGCCAGCACCACCGGGACAGGGGCCACCGGGGAGCTGTTTTTT. Protein: CASTTGTGATGELFF.

This clone was picked up many times. The chain uses TRBV20-1 and TRBJ1-1; D is uncertain. CDR1 and CDR2 (germline): DFQATT, SNEGSKA (reference sequence). The V and J ends lost 4 bases and 4 bases respectively, with 7 bases between them. There are 11 residues in the CDR3. The CDR3 spells CSAKSSTEAFF. CDR3 bases: TGCAGTGCTAAGTCGAGCACTGAAGCTTTCTTT.

V gene TRBV28 combines with J gene TRBJ1-5; weak D call: TRBD1 (6 bases). Germline-derived CDR1 and CDR2 are MDHEN and SYDVKM. V lost 3 bases and J lost 9, with 15 bases in between. CDR3 length: 14 amino acids. The CDR3 DNA reads as TGTGCCAGCAGTTTTGGGGGGCGCGGCCGGCCCCAGCATTTT. This gives the protein CASSFGGRGRPQHF.

The sample holds a few counts of this clone. The chain couples TRBV2 to TRBJ1-2, with unresolved D. The CDR3 has 12 amino acids. Looked up from germline, CDR1 is SNHLY and CDR2 is FYNNEI. CDR3 in DNA: TGTGAAAGCACCTACGAAGGATCTGGCTACACCTTC. Residues: CESTYEGSGYTF. The complete variable domain, with remaining parts taken from reference TRBV2 and TRBJ1-2, reads EPEVTQTPSHQVTQMGQEVILRCVPISNHLYFYWYRQILGQKVEFLVSFYNNEISEKSEIFDDQFSVERPDGSNFTLKIRSTKLEDSAMYFCESTYEGSGYTFGSGTRLTVV.

This sequence joins TRBV28 and TRBJ2-7, with 8 bases that match TRBD2. The CDR3 extends over 14 amino acids. Germline V lookup: CDR1 MDHEN, CDR2 SYDVKM. J gave up 3 bases and V 6 bases, and 7 bases lay outside the gene matches. The CDR3 reads CASSMSAGDYEQYF. In nucleotides, the CDR3 is TGTGCCAGCAGCATGTCAGCGGGAGACTACGAGCAGTACTTC. Variable domain in full (rest from reference TRBV28 and TRBJ2-7): DVKVTQSSRYLVKRTGEKVFLECVQDMDHENMFWYRQDPGLGLRLIYFSYDVKMKEKGDIPEGYSVSREKKERFSLILESASTNQTSMYLCASSMSAGDYEQYFGPGTRLTVT.

This clone ranks as medium-sized (0.01 to 0.1%). V is TRBV6-1 and J is TRBJ1-5; a possible D gene is TRBD1 (6 bases). Per germline, CDR1 MNHNS and CDR2 SASEGT. Trimming removed 1 base from V and 4 bases from J, with 11 bases in between. The CDR3 sequence is 15 residues long. The CDR3 coding sequence is TGTGCCAGCAGTGAAGGGGGCCAGGGGAATCAGCCCCAGCATTTT. This codes for CASSEGGQGNQPQHF.

In regard to this clone: The conserved phenylalanine or tryptophan normally closing the CDR3 is absent here, so this likely arose from a read error. This sequence joins TRBV28 and TRBJ1-5, with a possible D match to TRBD1 (6 bases). This CDR3 spans 16 amino acids. CDR1 is MDHEN and CDR2 is SYDVKM in the germline V gene. The CDR3 spells CASILQGEGERQPQHI. In nucleotides, the CDR3 is TGTGCCAGCATTTTACAAGGGGAGGGGGAGAGGCAGCCCCAGCATATT.

This clone was recorded many times. The J gene is TRBJ2-2, the V gene TRBV11-3; the D is unclear. The germline V and J ends were trimmed by 3 bases and 5 bases, with 16 bases remaining between them. CDR1 is SGHNT and CDR2 is YENEEA in the germline V gene. The CDR3 runs 16 residues. CDR3 nucleotides: TGTGCCAGCAGCTTTATGATTTTGGGCGAGACCGGGGAGCTGTTTTTT. Its protein product is CASSFMILGETGELFF.

This clone was recorded at least ten times. V is TRBV12-3 or TRBV12-4 and J is TRBJ1-5; D remains unclear. V lost 8 bases and J lost 6, with 8 bases in between. The CDR3 is 11 amino acids. The CDR3 reads CASGAVQPQHF. Here the CDR3 DNA reads TGTGCCAGCGGAGCGGTTCAGCCCCAGCATTTT.

The chain has TRBV3-1 and TRBJ2-7; TRBD1 agrees at 7 bases. Germline CDR1 LGHDT, CDR2 YNNKEL (reference sequence). V trimming: 4 bases; J trimming: 7 bases; junction bases outside the gene matches: 10. The CDR3 is 14 residues long. The CDR3 loop reads CASSPLQGSDEQYF. CDR3 DNA sequence: TGTGCCAGCAGCCCCCTACAGGGGTCGGATGAGCAGTACTTC.

J is TRBJ1-3 and V is TRBV20-1, with 7 bases that match TRBD1. CDR1 and CDR2 (germline): DFQATT, SNEGSKA (reference sequence). The CDR3 spans 14 residues. V gave up 1 base and J gave up 5 bases; unmatched junction bases: 5. For the CDR3, the DNA is TGCAGTGCTAGAGGCGGGACAGTTCGAAACACCATATATTTT. This translates into CSARGGTVRNTIYF.

This clone showed up many times. Other DNA sequences in the sample encode the same CDR3. The chain is built from TRBV11-2 and TRBJ2-1; 11 nucleotides match TRBD2. Germline V gene lookup returns CDR1 SGHAT and CDR2 FQNNGV. The V gene end was trimmed by 5 bases and the J gene end by 13 bases; junction bases not matched to a gene: 13. This CDR3 is built from 15 residues. DNA for the CDR3: TGTGCCAGCAGCCCTAGAGGGACTAGCGGCACGCGACAGTTCTTC. Protein product: CASSPRGTSGTRQFF.

This clone was recorded many times. The V gene is TRBV3-1, the J gene TRBJ2-3, with D possibly being TRBD2 (6 bases). V was cut by 4 bases and J by 6 bases, with 17 bases left in between. CDR3 length: 15 amino acids. CDR1 and CDR2 (germline): LGHDT, YNNKEL (reference sequence). The CDR3 spells CASSPGTRAGDTQYF. CDR3 DNA: TGTGCCAGCAGCCCCGGGACTCGGGCGGGTGATACGCAGTATTTT.

The sample holds many counts of this clone. The chain is built from TRBV7-2 and TRBJ2-3; unclear D gene. The CDR3 is 13 residues long. Trimming removed 5 bases from V and 2 bases from J, with 8 bases in between. Germline CDR1 is SGHTA and CDR2 is FQGNSA. Here the CDR3 reads CASSVSYTDTQYF. The CDR3 nucleotides are TGTGCCAGCAGCGTCAGTTACACAGATACGCAGTATTTT. Using reference TRBV7-2 and TRBJ2-3 for the parts outside the CDR3, the full variable domain is GAGVSQSPSNKVTEKGKDVELRCDPISGHTALYWYRQSLGQGLEFLIYFQGNSAPDKSGLPSDRFSAERTGGSVSTLTIQRTQQEDSAVYLCASSVSYTDTQYFGPGTRLTVL.

This clone was detected many times. Just one base apart from a much larger clone, this may be a read error. The sample has other DNA sequences that encode this CDR3 too. V gene TRBV6-1 combines with J gene TRBJ2-1; D not certain. This CDR3 spans 13 amino acids. Germline V gives CDR1 MNHNS, CDR2 SASEGT. CDR3 region: CASIGSLYNEQFF. The CDR3 nucleotides are TGCGCCAGCATCGGGTCCCTCTACAATGAGCAGTTCTTC.

This clone was seen ten or more times. The chain has TRBV12-3 or TRBV12-4 and TRBJ2-4; no definite D call. V lost 4 bases and J 2 bases, leaving 6 bases between the germline ends. CDR3 length: 13 amino acids. CDR3 region: CASSSGPKNIQYF. The CDR3 DNA is TGTGCCAGCAGTTCCGGACCCAAAAACATTCAGTACTTC.

In this sample, this clone turned up many times. The rearrangement links TRBV27 to TRBJ2-6; D possibly uses TRBD1 or TRBD2 (5 bases each). The CDR3 spans 15 residues. The germline gives CDR1 MNHEY, CDR2 SMNVEV (reference sequence). Trimming cost V 11 bases and J 7 bases, with 21 bases left between them. CDR3 sequence (DNA): TGTGCCTCATATTTTCGGGGCACGTGTGCCAACGTCCTGACTTTC. Translation: CASYFRGTCANVLTF.

At least ten counts were recorded for this clone. This chain links TRBV5-1 with TRBJ1-1, with 7 bases aligning to TRBD1. From germline, CDR1 is SGHRS and CDR2 YFSETQ. Trimming took 5 bases from V and 4 from J; bases not matched to a gene: 14. This CDR3 comprises 16 residues. The CDR3: CASSRRQGTTGTEAFF. CDR3 DNA: TGCGCCAGCAGTCGTCGACAGGGAACGACGGGCACTGAAGCTTTCTTT.

This clone was picked up a small number of times. The gene calls are TRBV19 and TRBJ1-1; D gene unclear. This CDR3 is 12 amino acids long. V gave up 3 bases and J gave up 5 bases, with 7 bases separating them. Germline-derived CDR1 and CDR2 are LNHDA and SQIVND (reference sequence). The CDR3 loop reads CASSIGNTEAFF. CDR3 sequence (DNA): TGTGCCAGTAGTATTGGTAATACTGAAGCTTTCTTT.

This clone occurred many times. The DNA of the CDR3 is TGTGCCAGCAGTTCCCAGGACGGAAAGAATCAGCCCCAGCATTTT. Translation: CASSSQDGKNQPQHF. The chain couples TRBV27 to TRBJ1-5; D is undetermined. Germline loops: CDR1 MNHEY, CDR2 SMNVEV (reference sequence). Deletions cut 4 bases from V and 4 bases from J, with 14 bases between. The CDR3 spans 15 residues.

The CDR3, as DNA: TGTGCCTGGAAAGGGCTAGTTCGTGAGCAGTTCTTC. Translating it yields CAWKGLVREQFF. This rearrangement joins TRBV30 to TRBJ2-1, with D hard to call. V lost 4 bases, J lost 9 bases, and 13 bases lay in between. CDR1 is GTSNPN and CDR2 is SVGIG in the germline V gene (reference sequence). The CDR3 sequence is 12 residues long.

The CDR3 spells CANSSGTGFGHPQHF. CDR3 bases: TGTGCCAACAGCTCCGGGACAGGGTTCGGTCATCCCCAGCATTTT. The chain combines TRBV28 with TRBJ1-5; 9 bases fit TRBD1. This CDR3 region has 15 residues. V gave up 10 bases and J gave up 10 bases; unmatched junction bases: 17. Germline V CDR1 and CDR2: MDHEN, SYDVKM.

This clone was seen more than once but under ten times. The chain uses TRBV27 and TRBJ1-2; D gene unclear. CDR1 is MNHEY, CDR2 SMNVEV, per germline (reference sequence). The V gene lost 3 bases and the J gene lost 5 bases, with 13 bases spanning the gap. The CDR3 runs 14 residues. The CDR3 DNA is TGTGCCAGCAGTTTCGGGCCCTCCAAATATGGCTACACCTTC. It encodes CASSFGPSKYGYTF.

V and J are TRBV6-2 or TRBV6-3 and TRBJ2-2; the match to TRBD2 covers 7 bases. The germline gives CDR1 MNHEY, CDR2 SVGEGT. After removal of 2 bases from V and 7 bases from J, the junction contained 7 bases not matched to a gene. The CDR3 has 15 amino acids. The CDR3 reads CASSYGTTQVGELFF. The CDR3 DNA reads TGTGCCAGCAGTTACGGGACTACCCAGGTCGGGGAGCTGTTTTTT.

This clone is medium-sized by share. DNA of the CDR3: TGTGCCAGCAGTTACAGCTACCCGGGCGCCTATAATTCACCCCTCCACTTT. Translated: CASSYSYPGAYNSPLHF. The genes are TRBV6-5 and TRBJ1-6; no definite D call. Germline loops: CDR1 MNHEY, CDR2 SVGAGI. Trimming took off 2 bases at V and 2 bases at J, with 13 bases between the two ends. This CDR3 has 17 residues.